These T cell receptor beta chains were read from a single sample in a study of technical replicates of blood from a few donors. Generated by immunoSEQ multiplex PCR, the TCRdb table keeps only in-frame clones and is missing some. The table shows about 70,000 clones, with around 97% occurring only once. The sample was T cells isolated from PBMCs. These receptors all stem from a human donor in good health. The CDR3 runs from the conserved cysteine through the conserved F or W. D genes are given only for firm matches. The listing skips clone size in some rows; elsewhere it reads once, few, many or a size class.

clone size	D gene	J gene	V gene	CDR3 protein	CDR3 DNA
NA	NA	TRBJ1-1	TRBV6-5	CASSYSANTEAFF	TGTGCCAGCAGTTACTCGGCGAACACTGAAGCTTTCTTT
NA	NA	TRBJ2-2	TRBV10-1	CASSLTGGELFF	TGCGCCAGCAGTCTGACGGGCGGGGAGCTGTTTTTT
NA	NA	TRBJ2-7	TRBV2	CARAKGEGWEQYF	TGTGCCAGAGCAAAGGGGGAAGGTTGGGAGCAGTACTTC
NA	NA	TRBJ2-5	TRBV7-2	CASRQGDGTQYF	TGTGCCAGCAGACAGGGAGATGGGACCCAGTACTTC
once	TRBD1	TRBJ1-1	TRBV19	CASSAPRLGTGGFGNTEAFF	TGTGCCAGTAGTGCTCCCCGATTGGGGACAGGGGGTTTTGGGAACACTGAAGCTTTCTTT
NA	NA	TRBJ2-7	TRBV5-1	CASSVRDTSYEQYF	TGCGCCAGCAGCGTCCGGGACACCTCCTACGAGCAGTACTTC
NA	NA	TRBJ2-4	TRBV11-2	CASSGQYGSAPPYF	TGTGCCAGCAGCGGTCAATATGGTAGCGCACCTCCTTACTTC
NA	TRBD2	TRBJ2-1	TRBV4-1	CASSQRGGSSYNEQFF	TGCGCCAGCAGCCAGCGGGGGGGGAGCTCCTACAATGAGCAGTTCTTC
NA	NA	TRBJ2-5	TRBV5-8	CASSLGQGMGETQYF	TGTGCCAGCAGCTTGGGTCAGGGAATGGGAGAGACCCAGTACTTC
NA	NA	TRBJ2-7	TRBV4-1	CASSQEFISGAPGDYEQYF	TGCGCCAGCAGCCAAGAGTTCATTTCGGGAGCCCCGGGGGACTACGAGCAGTACTTC
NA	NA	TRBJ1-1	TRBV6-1	CASRQQNTEAFF	TGTGCCAGTCGACAGCAAAACACTGAAGCTTTCTTT
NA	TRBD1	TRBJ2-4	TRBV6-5	CASSYRQGQNIQYF	TGTGCCAGCAGTTACAGACAGGGCCAAAACATTCAGTACTTC
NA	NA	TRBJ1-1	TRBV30	CAWSPGGTEAFF	TGTGCCTGGAGTCCCGGAGGGACTGAAGCTTTCTTT
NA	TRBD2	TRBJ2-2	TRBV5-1	CASSLVGGADGELFF	TGCGCCAGCAGCTTGGTCGGGGGGGCCGACGGGGAGCTGTTTTTT
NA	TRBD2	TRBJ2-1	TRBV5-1	CASSLGFRGGRNEQFF	TGCGCCAGCAGCTTGGGGTTTCGGGGGGGCCGGAATGAGCAGTTCTTC
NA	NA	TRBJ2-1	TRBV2	CASSERRSGMSSYNEQFF	TGTGCCAGCAGTGAAAGGCGCTCGGGGATGAGCTCCTACAATGAGCAGTTCTTC
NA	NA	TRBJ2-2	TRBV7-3	CASSLRTAGELFF	TGTGCCAGCAGCTTAAGAACAGCCGGGGAGCTGTTTTTT
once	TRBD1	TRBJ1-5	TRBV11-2	CASSLDGTGINQPQHF	TGTGCCAGCAGCTTAGATGGGACAGGGATAAATCAGCCCCAGCATTTT
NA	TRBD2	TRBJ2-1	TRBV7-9	CASSFSGGTYNEQFF	TGTGCCAGCAGCTTTAGCGGGGGGACTTACAATGAGCAGTTCTTC
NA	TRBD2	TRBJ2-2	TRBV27	CASSSLASGRDTGELFF	TGTGCCAGCAGTTCCTTGGCTAGCGGGAGGGACACCGGGGAGCTGTTTTTT
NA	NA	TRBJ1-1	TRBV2	CASTDRHEAFF	TGTGCCAGCACCGACAGACATGAAGCTTTCTTT
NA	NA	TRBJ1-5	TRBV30	CAWSGTRVNQPQHF	TGTGCCTGGAGTGGGACACGAGTCAATCAGCCCCAGCATTTT
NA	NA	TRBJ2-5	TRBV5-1	CASSPGLVRETQYF	TGCGCCAGCAGCCCCGGACTGGTTCGAGAGACCCAGTACTTC
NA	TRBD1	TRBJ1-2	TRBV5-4	CASSLNRGSGYGYTF	TGTGCCAGCAGCCTAAACAGGGGATCCGGCTATGGCTACACCTTC
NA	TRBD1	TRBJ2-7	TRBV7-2	CASSLVYAGGYEQYF	TGTGCCAGCAGCTTAGTATATGCAGGGGGCTACGAGCAGTACTTC